A selection of T cell receptor beta chains follows, all from one sample in a study of T cell changes during pregnancy in multiple sclerosis. The data were produced by immunoSEQ multiplex PCR, yet TCRdb's version contains in-frame clones alone and is incomplete. The sample contains around 47,000 clones, 96% of which appear only once. The sequencing used peripheral blood, collected in the second trimester of pregnancy. These receptors were obtained from a female donor with multiple sclerosis, enrolled in a pregnancy study. CDR3s include the opening cysteine and the closing phenylalanine or tryptophan. D genes are given only for firm matches. Clone size is not always given. Where it is, it says once, few, many or a class for expanded clones.

clone_size j_call d_call v_call cdr3_aa cdr3_nt
. TRBJ1-2 . TRBV28 CASKMTETYGYTF TGTGCCAGCAAAATGACAGAGACTTATGGCTACACCTTC
. TRBJ1-4 TRBD1 TRBV6-1 CASSEAGQGAEKLFF TGTGCCAGCAGTGAAGCGGGACAGGGGGCTGAAAAACTGTTTTTT
. TRBJ1-1 TRBD1 TRBV11-2 CASSSDRGYYTEAFF TGTGCCAGCAGCTCCGACAGGGGCTACTACACTGAAGCTTTCTTT
. TRBJ1-2 TRBD1 TRBV19 CASSLRTGSANYGYTF TGTGCCAGTAGTCTGCGGACAGGATCTGCTAACTATGGCTACACCTTC
few TRBJ2-2 . TRBV25-1 CASGNGGPPGELFF TGTGCCAGCGGTAACGGAGGGCCACCCGGGGAGCTGTTTTTT
. TRBJ2-6 . TRBV23-1 CASSQITGHRGANVLTF TGCGCCAGCAGTCAAATTACAGGGCATCGCGGGGCCAACGTCCTGACTTTC
. TRBJ1-2 . TRBV6-5 CATADSTNYGYTF TGTGCCACCGCGGACAGCACTAACTATGGCTACACCTTC
. TRBJ2-7 TRBD1 TRBV2 CASSRQGSSYEQYF TGTGCCAGCAGTCGACAGGGGTCTAGCTACGAGCAGTACTTC
. TRBJ1-5 TRBD1 TRBV14 CASRLEQGAGQPQHF TGTGCCAGCAGATTAGAACAGGGGGCCGGTCAGCCCCAGCATTTT
once TRBJ2-1 TRBD1 TRBV7-8 CASSLETGGPNEQFF TGTGCCAGCAGCTTAGAGACAGGGGGACCCAATGAGCAGTTCTTC
. TRBJ2-1 TRBD2 TRBV10-1 CAKPGTSGRSYEQFF TGCGCCAAACCTGGGACTAGCGGGAGGAGCTATGAGCAGTTCTTC
. TRBJ2-7 . TRBV29-1 CSGGGLPSYEQYF TGCAGCGGTGGCGGCCTGCCCTCCTACGAGCAGTACTTC
once TRBJ2-7 . TRBV7-9 CASSYQAEPSYEQYF TGTGCCAGCAGCTACCAAGCGGAGCCTTCCTACGAGCAGTACTTC
. TRBJ2-2 . TRBV5-1 CASSHFEQHSNTGELFF TGCGCCAGCAGCCACTTCGAACAGCATTCGAACACCGGGGAGCTGTTTTTT
. TRBJ1-2 TRBD1 TRBV7-8 CASSPPGQGTWGYTF TGTGCCAGCAGCCCCCCGGGACAGGGGACGTGGGGCTACACCTTC
once TRBJ1-4 . TRBV4-1 CASSLGGSSNEKLFF TGCGCCAGCAGCCTAGGCGGGAGTTCTAATGAAAAACTGTTTTTT
. TRBJ2-7 . TRBV27 CASRGSYEQYF TGTGCCTCGCGGGGTTCCTACGAGCAGTACTTC
. TRBJ1-1 TRBD1 TRBV6-4 CASSDSVGQAFF TGTGCCAGCAGTGACTCCGTGGGACAGGCTTTCTTT
. TRBJ1-2 . TRBV7-2 CASSGQNRGYGYTF TGTGCCAGCTCAGGTCAGAACCGGGGCTATGGCTACACCTTC
. TRBJ2-7 TRBD1 TRBV5-1 CASSLAGQGADEQYF TGCGCCAGCAGCTTGGCGGGACAGGGGGCGGACGAGCAGTACTTC
. TRBJ2-2 . TRBV7-9 CASSSSRVPGELFF TGTGCCAGCAGCTCATCCAGGGTGCCCGGGGAGCTGTTTTTT
. TRBJ2-7 . TRBV28 CASSLAGSSYEQYF TGTGCCAGCAGTTTAGCCGGGAGCTCCTACGAGCAGTACTTC
. TRBJ1-1 . TRBV7-3 CASSLVGGGRNTEAFF TGTGCCAGCAGCTTAGTGGGAGGGGGTCGGAACACTGAAGCTTTCTTT
. TRBJ2-5 . TRBV19 CASSDPGALGTQYF TGTGCCAGTAGCGACCCAGGGGCGCTTGGGACCCAGTACTTC
. TRBJ2-7 . TRBV19 CASSERNYEQYF TGTGCCAGTTCGGAGCGTAACTACGAGCAGTACTTC
. TRBJ2-7 TRBD1 TRBV11-2 CASSLETGGSYEQYF TGTGCCAGCAGCTTAGAGACAGGGGGTTCCTACGAGCAGTACTTC
. TRBJ2-3 . TRBV7-3 CASSLRQSTDTQYF TGTGCCAGCAGCTTAAGACAGTCGACAGATACGCAGTATTTT
. TRBJ2-1 . TRBV9 CASSVVGVGEQFF TGTGCCAGCAGCGTAGTCGGAGTCGGGGAGCAGTTCTTC
. TRBJ1-2 TRBD1 TRBV6-1 CASVTGGYGYTF TGTGCCAGCGTGACAGGGGGGTATGGTTACACCTTC
. TRBJ2-7 TRBD1 TRBV5-4 CASSSDRVGEQYF TGTGCCAGCAGTTCGGACAGGGTGGGCGAGCAGTACTTC
. TRBJ2-1 TRBD2 TRBV6-5 CASQAGRGVYNEQFF TGTGCCAGCCAAGCCGGGAGGGGGGTTTACAATGAGCAGTTCTTC
. TRBJ1-1 . TRBV6-1 CASSEDPENTEAFF TGTGCCAGCAGTGAAGACCCAGAGAACACTGAAGCTTTCTTT
. TRBJ2-1 . TRBV27 CASSFSGYNEQFF TGTGCCAGCAGTTTCTCCGGTTACAATGAGCAGTTCTTC
. TRBJ2-3 . TRBV29-1 CSVVTIIGDTQYF TGCAGCGTCGTGACTATAATCGGGGATACGCAGTATTTT
. TRBJ1-1 . TRBV27 CASSLERRAEAFF TGTGCCAGCAGTTTAGAAAGGAGGGCTGAAGCTTTCTTT
. TRBJ2-3 TRBD2 TRBV9 CASSVGAGGPRTDTQYF TGTGCCAGCAGCGTAGGAGCGGGGGGGCCTCGGACAGATACGCAGTATTTT
once TRBJ1-1 . TRBV19 CASSMQGSRNTEAFF TGTGCCAGTAGTATGCAGGGGAGCCGGAACACTGAAGCTTTCTTT
. TRBJ2-3 . TRBV9 CASSVEGGYGTDTQYF TGTGCCAGCAGCGTAGAGGGGGGGTATGGCACAGATACGCAGTATTTT
. TRBJ1-1 . TRBV18 CASTATSNTEAFF TGTGCCAGTACAGCCACTTCAAACACTGAAGCTTTCTTT
. TRBJ2-3 TRBD2 TRBV29-1 CSVDGSGINTQYF TGCAGCGTTGACGGTAGCGGGATAAATACGCAGTATTTT
. TRBJ2-1 . TRBV2 CASSGNYHNEQFF TGTGCCAGCAGTGGTAACTACCACAATGAGCAGTTCTTC
. TRBJ1-1 . TRBV9 CASSDRDGTEAFF TGTGCCAGCAGCGACAGGGATGGCACTGAAGCTTTCTTT
. TRBJ1-2 . TRBV27 CASSQQGSANYGYTF TGTGCCAGCAGTCAGCAGGGATCGGCGAACTATGGCTACACCTTC
. TRBJ2-1 . TRBV5-1 CASSLLGGVSYNEQFF TGCGCCAGCAGCTTGCTCGGGGGTGTTTCCTACAATGAGCAGTTCTTC
. TRBJ2-3 TRBD1 TRBV10-2 CATTGATDTQYF TGCGCCACGACAGGGGCCACAGATACGCAGTATTTT
. TRBJ2-4 . TRBV28 CASSAHGGGPLLIQYF TGTGCCAGCAGTGCCCACGGTGGAGGGCCCCTTCTCATTCAGTACTTC
. TRBJ2-2 TRBD1 TRBV7-8 CASRRNTGGAKGGELFF TGTGCCAGCAGGCGTAATACAGGGGGCGCGAAGGGCGGGGAGCTGTTTTTT
. TRBJ2-7 TRBD1 TRBV19 CASKVKGAAIYEQYF TGTGCCAGTAAAGTCAAGGGGGCCGCGATCTACGAGCAGTACTTC
. TRBJ1-2 . TRBV27 CASSFQGSPAYGYTF TGTGCCAGCAGTTTTCAGGGATCTCCCGCATATGGCTACACCTTC
. TRBJ1-1 . TRBV7-6 CASSLVRQGIENTEAFF TGTGCCAGCAGCTTAGTTAGGCAGGGGATAGAGAACACTGAAGCTTTCTTT
. TRBJ2-3 TRBD2 TRBV10-2 CASTGLAGGAGTDTQYF TGCGCCAGCACGGGACTAGCGGGAGGGGCGGGCACAGATACGCAGTATTTT
. TRBJ2-3 . TRBV7-9 CASSVSGGETDTQYF TGTGCCAGCTCAGTGAGCGGAGGAGAAACAGATACGCAGTATTTT
. TRBJ2-1 . TRBV2 CASSRDNEQFF TGTGCCAGCAGCCGGGACAATGAGCAGTTCTTC
. TRBJ1-1 TRBD1 TRBV14 CASSRLQGALATEAFF TGTGCCAGCAGCCGATTACAGGGGGCGTTAGCCACTGAAGCTTTCTTT
. TRBJ2-3 TRBD2 TRBV9 CASSVESFSGLAGRTDTQYF TGTGCCAGCAGCGTAGAAAGTTTTTCGGGGCTAGCGGGGCGCACAGATACGCAGTATTTT
. TRBJ1-1 TRBD1 TRBV5-1 CASGGQGATEAFF TGCGCCAGCGGGGGACAGGGGGCAACTGAAGCTTTCTTT
. TRBJ1-3 . TRBV6-1 CASSEALPERLQPASGNTIYF TGTGCCAGCAGTGAAGCGCTGCCAGAGAGACTGCAACCCGCCTCTGGAAACACCATATATTTT
. TRBJ2-1 TRBD1 TRBV6-5 CASSATGSGHNEQFF TGTGCCAGCAGTGCGACAGGGTCAGGGCACAATGAGCAGTTCTTC
. TRBJ2-7 . TRBV6-5 CASGSPSTWGHEQYF TGTGCCAGCGGGTCCCCCTCGACCTGGGGCCACGAGCAGTACTTC
few TRBJ1-4 TRBD1 TRBV19 CASSPGQQPTNEKLFF TGTGCCAGCAGCCCGGGACAGCAACCAACTAATGAAAAACTGTTTTTT